These 17 T cell receptor beta chains originate from one sample sequenced in a study of blood T cell repertoires in COVID-19. Data came from immunoSEQ multiplex PCR; TCRdb stores just in-frame clones and leaves some out. Found here are hundreds of thousands of clones, 86% of them singletons; the top ten hold more than 1.4%. Specimen: peripheral blood. These TCRs come from a woman in her 30s with active or convalescent COVID-19.

V usage is TRBV6-5 and J usage is TRBJ1-5, with a possible D match to TRBD1 (6 bases). Germline assignment: CDR1 MNHEY and CDR2 SVGAGI. With 7 bases removed from V and 0 bases from J, the gap between germline ends came to 7 bases. The length of the CDR3 is 13 residues. CDR3 DNA sequence: TGTGCCAGCAACAGGGATAGCAATCAGCCCCAGCATTTT. Translation: CASNRDSNQPQHF.

The chain joins TRBV27 to TRBJ1-1; the D is unclear. V was shortened by 7 bases and J by 0 bases, with 9 bases between the two germline ends. Germline values: CDR1 MNHEY, CDR2 SMNVEV (reference sequence). The CDR3 covers 13 residues. CDR3 region: CASINTVNTEAFF. The CDR3 nucleotides read TGTGCCAGCATCAACACCGTGAACACTGAAGCTTTCTTT.

V gene TRBV5-8 combines with J gene TRBJ1-1; 8 bases line up with TRBD1. This CDR3 has 16 amino acids. After removal of 1 base from V and 1 base from J, the junction contained 6 bases not matched to a gene. The germline V gene encodes CDR1 SGHTS and CDR2 YDEGEE. The CDR3 DNA follows: TGTGCCAGCAGCTTGCGGGACAGGTTTACGAACACTGAAGCTTTCTTT. It is translated as CASSLRDRFTNTEAFF.

The genes are TRBV18 and TRBJ1-4; D is ambiguous. Per germline, CDR1 KGHSH and CDR2 LQKENI. Trimming took 5 bases from V and 0 from J, leaving 16 bases between them. The CDR3 has 17 residues. The CDR3 bases are TGTGCCAGCTCAACCGGTAAAGGCGGTTCAACTAATGAAAAACTGTTTTTT. Residues: CASSTGKGGSTNEKLFF. Full variable domain (outside the CDR3, taken from reference TRBV18 and TRBJ1-4): NAGVMQNPRHLVRRRGQEARLRCSPMKGHSHVYWYRQLPEEGLKFMVYLQKENIIDESGMPKERFSAEFPKEGPSILRIQQVVRGDSAAYFCASSTGKGGSTNEKLFFGSGTQLSVL.

The genes are TRBV2 and TRBJ2-3; 7 bases line up with TRBD1. This CDR3 region has 16 residues. Losses at the gene ends were 5 bases for V and 2 bases for J; bases not matched to a gene: 10. Per the germline V gene, CDR1 is SNHLY and CDR2 is FYNNEI. The CDR3 sequence: CASSKGGHRPTDTQYF. As DNA, the CDR3 is TGTGCCAGCAGTAAAGGGGGCCATCGTCCCACAGATACGCAGTATTTT.

This chain joins TRBV2 and TRBJ2-3; D unclear. The V and J ends lost 5 bases and 2 bases respectively, with 5 bases between them. Germline CDR1 SNHLY, CDR2 FYNNEI. This CDR3 has 12 residues. The CDR3 sequence is CASSLNTDTQYF. The CDR3 region has the DNA TGTGCCAGCAGTCTAAACACAGATACGCAGTATTTT.

This chain uses TRBV6-4 with TRBJ2-7, with D maybe TRBD1 (5 bases). Trimming cost V 4 bases and J 2 bases, with 12 bases left between them. The CDR3 covers 14 residues. CDR1 and CDR2 (germline): MRHNA, SNTAGT. Written as DNA, the CDR3 is TGTGCCAGCAGTGCGATGGGGCGCCCCTACGAGCAGTACTTC. This translates into CASSAMGRPYEQYF.

The gene calls are TRBV7-8 and TRBJ2-7; possible D gene TRBD2, 6 bases. V was cut by 1 base and J by 3 bases, with 10 bases left in between. Germline V lookup: CDR1 SGHVS, CDR2 FQNEAQ. The CDR3 consists of 14 residues. In DNA form, the CDR3 reads TGTGCCAGCAGCTTAGGCGGGACCTACTACGAGCAGTACTTC. Amino acid sequence: CASSLGGTYYEQYF.

This chain joins TRBV5-1 and TRBJ2-1, with 7 bases fitting TRBD1. The CDR3 has 17 amino acids. V gave up 0 bases and J gave up 1 base; unmatched junction bases: 7. The germline gives CDR1 SGHRS, CDR2 YFSETQ. Written as DNA, the CDR3 is TGCGCCAGCAGCTTGGTCCCCCAGGGACAGTCCTACAATGAGCAGTTCTTC. It codes for CASSLVPQGQSYNEQFF.

The rearrangement links TRBV6-5 to TRBJ2-7; 7 nucleotides agree with TRBD2. V dropped 7 bases and J dropped 1; count of bases not matched to a gene: 7. This CDR3 is 14 amino acids long. CDR1 and CDR2 (germline): MNHEY, SVGAGI. The CDR3 bases are TGTGCCAGCATGCGGGAGCCCTTTTCCTACGAGCAGTACTTC. Translation: CASMREPFSYEQYF.

The V call is TRBV10-3, the J call TRBJ1-5, with D possibly matching TRBD1 (6 bases). This CDR3 contains 15 residues. Germline V gene data show CDR1 as ENHRY and CDR2 as SYGVKD. Trimming shortened V by 2 bases and J by 3 bases, and 11 bases separated the two germline ends. CDR3 in amino acids: CAISEGRGSNQPQHF. CDR3 nucleotides: TGTGCCATCAGTGAGGGCAGGGGATCCAATCAGCCCCAGCATTTT.

Regarding this clone: Different DNA sequences within this sample yield the same CDR3. The chain carries TRBV6-5 and TRBJ2-3; 13 bases line up with TRBD2. This CDR3 has 16 amino acids. The V gene end was trimmed by 2 bases and the J gene end by 3 bases; junction bases not matched to a gene: 2. Germline CDR1 MNHEY, CDR2 SVGAGI. This CDR3 is CASSYPGLAGTDTQYF. The DNA of the CDR3 is TGTGCCAGCAGTTACCCGGGACTAGCGGGGACAGATACGCAGTATTTT.

CDR3 loop: CASSPLAGGKYEQYF. DNA of the CDR3: TGTGCCAGCTCACCCTTAGCGGGAGGAAAATACGAGCAGTACTTC. V gene TRBV18 combines with J gene TRBJ2-7; 10 bases line up with TRBD2. Germline lookup yields CDR1 KGHSH and CDR2 LQKENI. V gave up 3 bases and J gave up 4 bases; unmatched junction bases: 6. The CDR3 spans 15 residues.

The chain has TRBV7-9 and TRBJ2-4; TRBD1 might be the D (5 bases). Germline-derived CDR1 and CDR2 are SEHNR and FQNEAQ (reference sequence). V was clipped by 2 bases and J by 0 bases, with 14 bases between them. This CDR3 is built from 17 residues. The CDR3 sequence: CASSLLLQGLAKNIQYF. The CDR3 DNA follows: TGTGCCAGCAGCTTACTTCTCCAGGGATTAGCCAAAAACATTCAGTACTTC.

The chain combines TRBV5-1 with TRBJ2-1; TRBD2 aligns across 10 bases. The CDR3 extends over 18 amino acids. V dropped 2 bases and J dropped 6; count of bases not matched to a gene: 14. The germline CDR1 and CDR2 sequences are SGHRS and YFSETQ. CDR3 in DNA: TGCGCCAGCAGCTTTTTTACTAGCGGGACACTGGGGTCCAATGAGCAGTTCTTC. This gives the protein CASSFFTSGTLGSNEQFF. The full variable domain, in which reference TRBV5-1 and TRBJ2-1 provide the parts outside the CDR3, is KAGVTQTPRYLIKTRGQQVTLSCSPISGHRSVSWYQQTPGQGLQFLFEYFSETQRNKGNFPGRFSGRQFSNSRSEMNVSTLELGDSALYLCASSFFTSGTLGSNEQFFGPGTRLTVL.

The chain carries TRBV12-5 and TRBJ1-5; a possible D gene is TRBD1 (6 bases). Germline CDR1 is LGHNT and CDR2 is FRNRAP. V lost 0 bases to trimming and J lost 6 bases, with 15 bases between them. CDR3 length: 16 residues. The DNA for the CDR3 is TGTGCTAGTGGTTTGGTATTGGACAGCCGCGGTCAGCCCCAGCATTTT. It specifies CASGLVLDSRGQPQHF.

The chain uses TRBV5-1 and TRBJ1-1, with 7 bases lining up with TRBD1. The CDR3 has 13 amino acids. V trimming: 9 bases; J trimming: 8 bases; junction bases outside the gene matches: 13. Per the germline V gene, CDR1 is SGHRS and CDR2 is YFSETQ. CDR3 DNA sequence: TGCGCCACTTCGAGAGCCCCGGACAGGGAAGCTTTCTTT. Translating it yields CATSRAPDREAFF.